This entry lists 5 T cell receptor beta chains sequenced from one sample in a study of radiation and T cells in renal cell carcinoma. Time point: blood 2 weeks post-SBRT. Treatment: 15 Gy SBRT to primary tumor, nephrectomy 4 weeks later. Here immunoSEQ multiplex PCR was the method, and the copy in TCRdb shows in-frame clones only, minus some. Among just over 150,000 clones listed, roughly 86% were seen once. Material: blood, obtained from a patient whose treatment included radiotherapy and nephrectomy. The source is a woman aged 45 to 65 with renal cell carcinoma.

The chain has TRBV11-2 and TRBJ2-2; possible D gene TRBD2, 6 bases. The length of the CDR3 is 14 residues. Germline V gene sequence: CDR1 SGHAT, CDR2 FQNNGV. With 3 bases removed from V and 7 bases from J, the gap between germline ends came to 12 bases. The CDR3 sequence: CASSLGLGSGELFF. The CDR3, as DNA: TGTGCCAGCAGCTTGGGTCTCGGGAGCGGGGAGCTGTTTTTT.

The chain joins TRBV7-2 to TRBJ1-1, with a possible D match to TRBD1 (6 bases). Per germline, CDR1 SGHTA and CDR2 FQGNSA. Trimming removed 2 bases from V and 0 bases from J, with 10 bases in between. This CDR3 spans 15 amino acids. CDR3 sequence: CASSLNRAMNTEAFF. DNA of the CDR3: TGTGCCAGCAGCTTAAACAGGGCCATGAACACTGAAGCTTTCTTT.

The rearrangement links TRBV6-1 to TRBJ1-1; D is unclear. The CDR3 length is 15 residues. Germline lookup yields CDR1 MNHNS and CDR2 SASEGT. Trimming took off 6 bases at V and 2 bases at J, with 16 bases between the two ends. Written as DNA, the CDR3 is TGTGCCAGCAGGGACTCTACCCCGACCAACACTGAAGCTTTCTTT. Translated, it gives CASRDSTPTNTEAFF.

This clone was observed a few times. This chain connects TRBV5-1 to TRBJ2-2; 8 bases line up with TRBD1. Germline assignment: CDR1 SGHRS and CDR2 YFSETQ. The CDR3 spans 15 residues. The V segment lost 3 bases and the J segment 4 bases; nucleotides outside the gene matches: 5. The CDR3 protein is CASSYDRGGTGELFF. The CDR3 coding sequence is TGCGCCAGCAGCTATGACAGGGGTGGCACCGGGGAGCTGTTTTTT.

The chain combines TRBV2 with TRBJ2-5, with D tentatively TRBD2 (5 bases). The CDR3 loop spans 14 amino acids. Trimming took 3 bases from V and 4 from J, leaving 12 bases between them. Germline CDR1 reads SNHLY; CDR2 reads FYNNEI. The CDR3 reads CASSESLATETQYF. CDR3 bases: TGTGCCAGCAGTGAGTCCCTAGCTACAGAGACCCAGTACTTC.